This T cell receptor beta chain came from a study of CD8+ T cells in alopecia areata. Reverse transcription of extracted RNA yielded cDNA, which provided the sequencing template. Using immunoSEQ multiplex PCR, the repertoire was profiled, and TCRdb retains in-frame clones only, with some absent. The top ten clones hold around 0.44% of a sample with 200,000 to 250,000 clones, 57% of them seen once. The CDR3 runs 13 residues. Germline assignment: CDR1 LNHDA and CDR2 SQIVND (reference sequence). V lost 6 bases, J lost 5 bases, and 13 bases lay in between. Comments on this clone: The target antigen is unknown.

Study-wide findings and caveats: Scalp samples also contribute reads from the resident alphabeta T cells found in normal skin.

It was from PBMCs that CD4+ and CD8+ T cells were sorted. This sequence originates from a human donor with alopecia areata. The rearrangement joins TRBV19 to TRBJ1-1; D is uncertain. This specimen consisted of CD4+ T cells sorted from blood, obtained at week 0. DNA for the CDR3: TGTGCCAGTAGCCCCGTCCCCGGGACTGAAGCTTTCTTT. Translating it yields CASSPVPGTEAFF.